These 5 T cell receptor beta chains were sequenced from one sample in a study of shared clonotypes between healthy human individuals. Repertoires were generated with immunoSEQ multiplex PCR, while TCRdb's copy carries only in-frame clones and drops some. The sample carries some 1 million clones, more than 60% recorded once. The sample comprised memory CD4+ T cells sorted from blood. Subset described: CD45RA-negative fraction. The receptors were sampled from a man between 18 and 29 years old in good health.

This sequence joins TRBV2 and TRBJ2-6; perhaps TRBD1 as D (5 bases). This CDR3 contains 15 residues. V lost 5 bases and J lost 0, with 8 bases in between. Germline V CDR1 and CDR2: SNHLY, FYNNEI. The CDR3 DNA sequence: TGTGCCAGCAGTAACAGGCTCTCTGGGGCCAACGTCCTGACTTTC. Translation gives CASSNRLSGANVLTF.

The chain couples TRBV4-3 to TRBJ2-6; TRBD1 agrees at 7 bases. J gave up 2 bases and V 2 bases, and 6 bases lay outside the gene matches. Per the germline V gene, CDR1 is LGHNA and CDR2 is YSLEER. The CDR3 runs to 17 residues. CDR3 amino acids: CASSQRVTGTGANVLTF. For the CDR3, the DNA is TGCGCCAGCAGCCAACGGGTGACAGGGACTGGGGCCAACGTCCTGACTTTC.

This clone was observed at least ten times. V is TRBV5-6 and J is TRBJ1-1, with 7 positions matching TRBD1. Germline V gene lookup returns CDR1 SGHDT and CDR2 YYEEEE. V was pared by 4 bases and J by 10 bases, with 7 bases of the junction left unmatched. This CDR3 is built from 12 residues. The CDR3 here is CASSPRTGSAFF. CDR3 coding DNA: TGTGCCAGCAGCCCTCGGACAGGTTCAGCTTTCTTT.

This clone showed up many times. CDR3 DNA: TGTGCCAGCAGTGAAGCGACAGGGGTGTCCTACGAGCAGTACTTC. Protein: CASSEATGVSYEQYF. The chain uses TRBV6-1 and TRBJ2-7; 8 bases are a match to TRBD1. CDR3 length: 15 amino acids. V shed 0 bases and J 1 base; nucleotides not matched to a gene: 2. Looked up from germline, CDR1 is MNHNS and CDR2 is SASEGT.

The chain uses TRBV5-6 and TRBJ2-1; 7 nucleotides align to TRBD2. Unmatched junction bases numbered 9, after V lost 4 bases and J lost 8 bases. The CDR3 covers 14 residues. The germline gives CDR1 SGHDT, CDR2 YYEEEE. The CDR3 reads CASSPGTTTHEQFF. CDR3 nucleotide sequence: TGTGCCAGCAGCCCCGGGACTACGACTCATGAGCAGTTCTTC.